The clone carrying this TCR beta chain was found many times. Its antigen is unidentified. This record belongs to a study of neurological immune-mediated disorders. Study findings and constraints: Sharing of CDR3 amino acid sequences among expanded clones across subjects was absent, suggesting private repertoires in all groups.

5'RACE with 10-nucleotide random UMIs generated the cDNA. TCRdb reprocessed the 5' RACE reads with MiXCR, giving one entry per CDR3 protein. The data contain over 75,000 distinct CDR3 sequences, nearly 6% of them singletons. The CDR3 has 13 residues. The V end lost 5 bases, the J end lost 4 bases, and 15 bases lay between the germline ends. Germline lookup yields CDR1 SQVTM and CDR2 ANQGSEA. Time point here: longitudinal time-point 2. The V and J genes are TRBV29-1 and TRBJ2-7; the D is unclear. The specimen was PBMCs. The clonotype comes from a woman in her fifties or sixties with multiple sclerosis. CDR3 nucleotide sequence: TGCAGCGTTCGAATCAGCAGCCCGTACGAGCAGTACTTC. Protein: CSVRISSPYEQYF.